The T cell receptor beta chain under discussion was sequenced for a study of T-cell reconstitution after alpha-beta-depleted transplantation in children. In its sample, this clonotype was seen many times. This CDR3 region has 12 residues. Trimming stripped 0 bases from V and 8 bases from J, with 7 bases between. Germline V gene lookup returns CDR1 LGHDT and CDR2 YNNKEL (reference sequence). Unique molecular identifiers were incorporated when the TCRbeta library was constructed. One entry per CDR3 protein results from TCRdb running MiXCR on the PCR reads. This sample has roughly 90,000 distinct CDR3 sequences, with 9% to 15% found just once.

The origin of this receptor is a human donor who donated a stem cell graft to a child with inherited bone marrow failure. Sample: PBMCs from the stem cell graft donor, taken from the stem cell graft. The chain combines TRBV3-1 with TRBJ1-1; no clear D gene. The CDR3 bases are TGTGCCAGCAGCCAAGAGGTTGACGAAGCTTTCTTT. Protein sequence: CASSQEVDEAFF.